This TCR beta chain stems from a study of shared clonotypes between healthy human individuals. Regarding the study as a whole: Non-shared clonotypes had lower generation probabilities than clonotypes shared by all four sorted-subset donors. A few donors had roughly 5% of their naive CD4 clonotypes in common.

The CDR3 contains 14 residues. V lost 3 bases and J lost 5, with 13 bases in between. CDR1 and CDR2 (germline): KGHSH, LQKENI. Sequencing used immunoSEQ multiplex PCR; TCRdb keeps in-frame clones, though not all of them. This table has about 380,000 clones, approximately 97% appearing once. As for this clone: Its antigen is unidentified.

This chain connects TRBV18 to TRBJ2-5; D is perhaps TRBD2 (5 bases). Sequenced sample: memory CD8+ T cells sorted from blood. As for subset: CD45RO+ cells pooled with CCR7-negative TemRA cells. The sequence derives from a young man in good health. CDR3 bases: TGTGCCAGCTCACCGACCGAGAGGAGGGAGACCCAGTACTTC. It codes for CASSPTERRETQYF.